These T cell receptor beta chains were read from a single sample in a study of early T cells in non-severe SARS-CoV-2 infection. Via MiXCR, TCRdb re-called the 5' RACE reads, giving one row per CDR3 protein. The sample lists approximately 70,000 distinct CDR3 sequences, around 13% occurring once. Source material: whole blood. The receptors shown here come from an adult who was a healthcare worker with PCR-confirmed SARS-CoV-2 infection or an uninfected control (not recorded which). CDR3s include the opening cysteine and the closing phenylalanine or tryptophan. A D gene is named only where the DNA matches it firmly. Size values are once, few and many counts, or a class for expanded clones, and some rows have none.

cdr3_nt cdr3_aa j_call d_call clone_size v_call
TGTGCCAGCAGTACAACCGGACAGGGGGCGTTAGTTATCACTGAAGCTTTCTTT CASSTTGQGALVITEAFF TRBJ1-1 TRBD1 many TRBV6-6
TGTGCCAGCAGTTCCTTAGCGGGGGGAGGAGAGACCCAGTACTTC CASSSLAGGGETQYF TRBJ2-5 TRBD2 NA TRBV28
TGCAGTGCCCCGTCGGGGGGGCCAGTCGATGAGCAGTTCTTC CSAPSGGPVDEQFF TRBJ2-1 TRBD2 NA TRBV20-1
TGTGCCAGCAGTTACTCGCAAGGGGGCGGCTATGGCTACACCTTC CASSYSQGGGYGYTF TRBJ1-2 TRBD1 few TRBV6-5
TGTGCCAGCAGCTTAGTCGGAGAACGGAGCCAGTACTTC CASSLVGERSQYF TRBJ2-4 NA NA TRBV7-2
TGTGCCAGCACCGCAGGTGGACAGTTCCATGAGCAGTTCTTC CASTAGGQFHEQFF TRBJ2-1 NA NA TRBV12-3/TRBV12-4
TGTGCCAGCAGCTCCAACAGGGCGCCGAGGAACACTGAAGCTTTCTTT CASSSNRAPRNTEAFF TRBJ1-1 NA NA TRBV11-2
TGTGCCAGCAGCTTAGACAGGGGATCTTACAATGAGCAGTTCTTC CASSLDRGSYNEQFF TRBJ2-1 TRBD1 few TRBV11-1
TGTGCCAGCAGCTTAGTGCCTAGCGGCTACAATGAGCAGTTCTTC CASSLVPSGYNEQFF TRBJ2-1 TRBD2 few TRBV7-2
TGTGCCAGCAGCTTAGGGGGCGAAAGCTCCTACGAGCAGTACTTC CASSLGGESSYEQYF TRBJ2-7 NA NA TRBV7-6
TGTGCCAGCAGCAGGGGACGAGCGGGAGAGCAGTTCTTC CASSRGRAGEQFF TRBJ2-1 TRBD2 NA TRBV13
TGCAGCACCGCCGGGACAGTAAAAGAGACCCAGTACTTC CSTAGTVKETQYF TRBJ2-5 TRBD1 few TRBV29-1
TGTGCCAGCTCACCCCCGGGACAGGGGTACAATGAGCAGTTCTTC CASSPPGQGYNEQFF TRBJ2-1 TRBD1 few TRBV18
TGTGCCAGCACCCGAGGGGGAAACACCATATATTTT CASTRGGNTIYF TRBJ1-3 NA NA TRBV12-3/TRBV12-4
TGTGCCAGCAGCTTAGGTCCAGATCATTTACGAGAGCAGTACTTC CASSLGPDHLREQYF TRBJ2-7 NA many TRBV7-9
TGTGCCAGCAGCCCCGGGGGCGGGCTATACAATGAGCAGTTCTTC CASSPGGGLYNEQFF TRBJ2-1 NA NA TRBV7-3
TGTGCCAGCAGTCTTGGAGGGGGCTTTGAAGCTTTCTTT CASSLGGGFEAFF TRBJ1-1 TRBD1 many TRBV6-5
TGTGCCAGTAGCATCGGACAGCTCTCCTACGAGCAGTACTTC CASSIGQLSYEQYF TRBJ2-7 NA NA TRBV19
TGTGCCAGCAGTTCGCACAGGGTTTGGGGCGGGGAGCTGTTTTTT CASSSHRVWGGELFF TRBJ2-2 NA many TRBV6-6
TGTGCCAGCAGCGTATACCCCGGTCAGCCCCAGCATTTT CASSVYPGQPQHF TRBJ1-5 NA few TRBV9
TGTGCCATCAGTGAGGTGAACACTGAAGCTTTCTTT CAISEVNTEAFF TRBJ1-1 NA few TRBV10-3
TGCAGCGTCGAGGGACGGGATGAGCAGTTCTTC CSVEGRDEQFF TRBJ2-1 NA few TRBV29-1
TGTGCCAGCAGCCGGGGGGCGACAGATACGCAGTATTTT CASSRGATDTQYF TRBJ2-3 NA few TRBV11-2
TGTGCCAGCAGTGAAGGGAACAGGGGGAGCTATGGCTACACCTTC CASSEGNRGSYGYTF TRBJ1-2 TRBD1 many TRBV25-1
TGTGCCAGCAGCGTATTGGGTGAGCAGGGACGAGCTTTCTTT CASSVLGEQGRAFF TRBJ1-1 NA NA TRBV9
TGTGCCAGCATCGGCGGGGACTATACGCAGTATTTT CASIGGDYTQYF TRBJ2-3 NA NA TRBV2
TGTGCCAGCAGTTTCAGGAGGGATCAAGGCTACACCTTC CASSFRRDQGYTF TRBJ1-2 NA few TRBV12-3/TRBV12-4
TGTGCCAGCAGTGTGACGGGGGTGGCAGATACGCAGTATTTT CASSVTGVADTQYF TRBJ2-3 NA many TRBV2
TGTGCCAGCAGCTTAGGATCGACAGCGAGTTCCTACAATGAGCAGTTCTTC CASSLGSTASSYNEQFF TRBJ2-1 NA NA TRBV7-6
TGTGCCAGCAGCCAAGCGAGGGCTCGCGGCTACACCTTC CASSQARARGYTF TRBJ1-2 NA NA TRBV3-1
TGCAGTGCTAGAAGGGGACACCTAAACACTGAAGCTTTCTTT CSARRGHLNTEAFF TRBJ1-1 NA NA TRBV20-1
TGTGCCAGCTCACTGCGCCCTGTAAGCTCCTACGAGCAGTACTTC CASSLRPVSSYEQYF TRBJ2-7 NA NA TRBV18
TGCAGTGCAGATCCGGGACTAGCCTCCTACGAGCAGTACTTC CSADPGLASYEQYF TRBJ2-7 TRBD2 few TRBV20-1
TGTGCCACCAGTGATAGCTTGGGACAGGGAACCAATGTGCAGTTCTTC CATSDSLGQGTNVQFF TRBJ2-1 TRBD1 NA TRBV24-1
TGTGCCAGCAGCAGGACGGGACAAGGGGACCAAAGGACCCAGTACTTC CASSRTGQGDQRTQYF TRBJ2-5 NA many TRBV5-5
TGTGCCAGCAGTGAGTTTCTGGGGACAGGACAAAGTGAAAATGAGCAGTTCTTC CASSEFLGTGQSENEQFF TRBJ2-1 TRBD1 few TRBV2
TGTGCCAGCAGTGAAGGACCCGGACAGGGGCGAAATACGCAGTATTTT CASSEGPGQGRNTQYF TRBJ2-3 TRBD1 few TRBV6-1
TGTGCCAGCTCCCCAGCTCGACAGGGAGGTACTGAAAAACTGTTTTTT CASSPARQGGTEKLFF TRBJ1-4 TRBD1 many TRBV18
TGTGCCAGCAGCGCAACAGGGGACTCTGGAAACACCATATATTTT CASSATGDSGNTIYF TRBJ1-3 TRBD1 many TRBV7-3
TGCAGCGTTGTCCCAGGGAGGTCCGAGCAGTACTTC CSVVPGRSEQYF TRBJ2-7 NA few TRBV29-1
TGCGCCAGCAGCCAAGAGCGGGGGGGCCCGGAGACCCAGTACTTC CASSQERGGPETQYF TRBJ2-5 TRBD2 NA TRBV4-3
TGTGCCAGCAGTGTGACGGCCTATGGCTACACCTTC CASSVTAYGYTF TRBJ1-2 NA few TRBV12-3/TRBV12-4
TGCGCCAGCAGTCCTTACAGGGTTGATGAAGCTTTCTTT CASSPYRVDEAFF TRBJ1-1 NA many TRBV10-2
TGTGCCAGCAGTTTTAACCCGGGGGGGCAGGAGACCCAGTACTTC CASSFNPGGQETQYF TRBJ2-5 TRBD2 NA TRBV12-3/TRBV12-4
TGCAGTGCTAGAGGACACCGGGACAGGGAGTGGGAAAACATTCAGTACTTC CSARGHRDREWENIQYF TRBJ2-4 TRBD1 few TRBV20-1
TGTGCCAGCAGCCGGGCCTACGAGCAGTACTTC CASSRAYEQYF TRBJ2-7 NA many TRBV13
TGTGCCAGCAGTTTTCTAGGGGGCTATGGCTACACCTTC CASSFLGGYGYTF TRBJ1-2 NA NA TRBV12-3/TRBV12-4
TGTGCCAGCAGCGTCCCCGGGTCCGGGTTCGTCCCAGATACGCAGTATTTT CASSVPGSGFVPDTQYF TRBJ2-3 NA few TRBV5-4
TGTGCCAGCAGCAGGGAGGGGGCTAACTATGGCTACACCTTC CASSREGANYGYTF TRBJ1-2 NA many TRBV25-1
TGTGCCAGCTCACCGACGACGGGGGATACGCAGTATTTT CASSPTTGDTQYF TRBJ2-3 NA NA TRBV18
TGTGCCATCAGCGGACTAGCGCCGAGCACAGATACGCAGTATTTT CAISGLAPSTDTQYF TRBJ2-3 TRBD2 many TRBV10-3
TGTGCCAGCGACGACGGGGGCTTGGAGACCCAGTACTTC CASDDGGLETQYF TRBJ2-5 NA NA TRBV6-2/TRBV6-3
TGTGCCAGCAGCGTCCGGGACAATAACTATGGCTACACCTTC CASSVRDNNYGYTF TRBJ1-2 NA NA TRBV7-2
TGTGCCAGCAGCTCCCACGGGGGGGCTTATACGCAGTATTTT CASSSHGGAYTQYF TRBJ2-3 TRBD2 NA TRBV11-2
TGTGCCAGCAGTCCATCGACCAGCTCCTTCCAGTACTTC CASSPSTSSFQYF TRBJ2-4 NA few TRBV12-3/TRBV12-4
TGTGCCAGCAGCTTTCGATGGTGCAGGGGAACCAAAAACATTCAGTACTTC CASSFRWCRGTKNIQYF TRBJ2-4 NA few TRBV5-7
TGTGCCAGCAGTTTCGCGACAGGGCACAATGAGCAGTTCTTC CASSFATGHNEQFF TRBJ2-1 TRBD1 many TRBV12-3/TRBV12-4
TGCAGTGCGACTCAGGGGAGCAATCAGCCCCAGCATTTT CSATQGSNQPQHF TRBJ1-5 NA NA TRBV20-1